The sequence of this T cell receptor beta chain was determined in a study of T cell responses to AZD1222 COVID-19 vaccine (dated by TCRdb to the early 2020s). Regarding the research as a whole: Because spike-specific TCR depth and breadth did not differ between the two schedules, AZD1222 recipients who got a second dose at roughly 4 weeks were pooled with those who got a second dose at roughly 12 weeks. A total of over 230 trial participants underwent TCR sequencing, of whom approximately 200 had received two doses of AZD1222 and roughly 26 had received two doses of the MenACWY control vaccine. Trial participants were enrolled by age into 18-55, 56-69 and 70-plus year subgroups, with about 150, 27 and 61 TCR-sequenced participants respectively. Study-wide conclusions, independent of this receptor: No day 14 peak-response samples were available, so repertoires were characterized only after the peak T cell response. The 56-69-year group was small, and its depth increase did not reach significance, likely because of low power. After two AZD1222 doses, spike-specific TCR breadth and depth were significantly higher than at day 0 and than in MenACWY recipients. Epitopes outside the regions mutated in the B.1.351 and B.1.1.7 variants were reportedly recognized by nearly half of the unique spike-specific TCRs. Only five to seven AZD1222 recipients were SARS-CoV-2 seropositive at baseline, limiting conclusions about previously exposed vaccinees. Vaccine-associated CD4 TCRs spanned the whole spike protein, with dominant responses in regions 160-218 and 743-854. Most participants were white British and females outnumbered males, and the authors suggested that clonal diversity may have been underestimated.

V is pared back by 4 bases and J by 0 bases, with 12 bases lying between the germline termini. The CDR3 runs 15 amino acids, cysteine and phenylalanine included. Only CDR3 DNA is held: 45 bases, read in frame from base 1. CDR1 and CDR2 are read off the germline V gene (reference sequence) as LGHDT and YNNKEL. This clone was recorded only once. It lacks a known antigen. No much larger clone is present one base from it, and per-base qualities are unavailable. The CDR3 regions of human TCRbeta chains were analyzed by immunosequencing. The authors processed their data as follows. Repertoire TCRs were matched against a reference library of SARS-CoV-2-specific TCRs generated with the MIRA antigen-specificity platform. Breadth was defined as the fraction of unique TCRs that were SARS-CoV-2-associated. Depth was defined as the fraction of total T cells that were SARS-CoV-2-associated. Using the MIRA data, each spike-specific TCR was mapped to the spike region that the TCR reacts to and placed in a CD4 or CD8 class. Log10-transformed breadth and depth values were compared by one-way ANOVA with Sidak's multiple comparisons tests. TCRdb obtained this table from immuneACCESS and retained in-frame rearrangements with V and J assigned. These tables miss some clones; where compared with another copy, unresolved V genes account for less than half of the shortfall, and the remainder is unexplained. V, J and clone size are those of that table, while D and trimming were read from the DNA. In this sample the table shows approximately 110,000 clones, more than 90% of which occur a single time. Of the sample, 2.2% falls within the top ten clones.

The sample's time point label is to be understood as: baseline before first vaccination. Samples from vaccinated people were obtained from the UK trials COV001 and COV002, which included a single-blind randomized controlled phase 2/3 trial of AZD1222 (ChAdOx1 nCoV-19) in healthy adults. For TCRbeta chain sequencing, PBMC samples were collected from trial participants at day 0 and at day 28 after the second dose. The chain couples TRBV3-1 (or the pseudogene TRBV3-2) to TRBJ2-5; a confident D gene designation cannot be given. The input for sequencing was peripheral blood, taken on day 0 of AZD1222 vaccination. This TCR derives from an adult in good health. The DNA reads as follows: TGTGCCAGCAGCCTAATCCCTCAGTACCAAGAGACCCAGTACTTC. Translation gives CASSLIPQYQETQYF.